Included here is one T cell receptor (beta chain) sequence, with context. One end of the junction does not line up with germline, which may come from a read error. The data belong to a study of CD8 T cells in Susac syndrome. cDNA came from about 0.46 to 1 ug RNA primed by random hexamers. TCRdb reprocessed the immunoSEQ multiplex PCR reads via MiXCR and lists one record per CDR3 protein. Counted here are a few hundred thousand distinct CDR3 sequences, 95% occurring once; the ten biggest clones make up roughly 0.1%. Germline V gene lookup returns CDR1 LGHDT and CDR2 YNNKEL (reference sequence). The CDR3 is made up of 13 amino acids.

The sequenced sample was CD4+ T cells from PBMCs. This TCR was recovered from a human donor with multiple sclerosis. The V call is TRBV3-1, the J call TRBJ1-1; D not resolved. CDR3 sequence: CASSQVGNTEVFF. As DNA, the CDR3 is TGTGCCAGCAGCCAAGTTGGGAACACTGAAGTTTTCTTT.